The 24 T cell receptor beta chains in this list originate from one sample, sequenced in a study of STAT5B mutations in CD4+ large granular lymphocyte leukemia. Assay used: immunoSEQ multiplex PCR; TCRdb lists only in-frame clones, some missing. The repertoire consists of about 25,000 clones, with 81% occurring once and the leading ten covering around 0.33%. The sequenced sample was CD4+ T cells from blood buffy coats. The source of these receptors is a human donor in good health.

This clone has a handful of counts. This chain joins TRBV6-5 and TRBJ1-1, with D perhaps TRBD1 (5 bases). V lost 5 bases, J lost 4 bases, and 11 bases lay in between. The length of the CDR3 is 13 residues. The germline CDR1 and CDR2 sequences are MNHEY and SVGAGI. The CDR3 nucleotides are TGTGCCAGCAGTGTGACAGTACGCACTGAAGCTTTCTTT. This codes for CASSVTVRTEAFF.

This chain uses TRBV6-6 with TRBJ2-7, with TRBD1 identical over 8 bases. The CDR3 has 15 residues. Germline CDR1 MNHNY, CDR2 SVGAGI (reference sequence). V shed 4 bases, J shed 2 bases, and the junction held 7 bases outside the gene matches. The CDR3 region has the DNA TGTGCCAGCAGTTTCGGGACAGGCGCCCCCTACGAGCAGTACTTC. Translated: CASSFGTGAPYEQYF.

This sequence joins TRBV6-7 and TRBJ2-7; TRBD1 aligns across 7 bases. TRBV6-7 is an ORF, and what it does is uncertain. The CDR3 has 16 amino acids. V lost 7 bases to trimming and J lost 3 bases; unmatched junction nucleotides: 15. CDR3 nucleotide sequence: TGTGCCAGCACCCGTACCTCGGACAGGCAGGTCTACGAGCAGTACTTC. As protein: CASTRTSDRQVYEQYF.

The chain employs TRBV11-2 and TRBJ1-4, with D perhaps matching TRBD1 (5 bases). Trimming shortened V by 2 bases and J by 4 bases, and 5 bases separated the two germline ends. Germline values: CDR1 SGHAT, CDR2 FQNNGV. CDR3 length equals 13 residues. The CDR3 loop is CASSLQGNEKLFF. In nucleotides, the CDR3 is TGTGCCAGCAGCTTACAGGGTAATGAAAAACTGTTTTTT. The whole variable domain, remainder taken from reference TRBV11-2 and TRBJ1-4, is EAGVAQSPRYKIIEKRQSVAFWCNPISGHATLYWYQQILGQGPKLLIQFQNNGVVDDSQLPKDRFSAERLKGVDSTLKIQPAKLEDSAVYLCASSLQGNEKLFFGSGTQLSVL.

The J gene is TRBJ2-4, the V gene TRBV6-1, with D tentatively TRBD2 (5 bases). Trimming took off 6 bases at V and 3 bases at J, with 15 bases between the two ends. The CDR3 has 15 amino acids. CDR1 and CDR2 (germline): MNHNS, SASEGT. The CDR3 region is CASRPDRGYKNIQYF. Here the CDR3 DNA reads TGTGCCAGCAGACCCGACCGGGGATACAAAAACATTCAGTACTTC.

The rearrangement joins TRBV2 to TRBJ1-1; no firm D call. Germline CDR1 and CDR2: SNHLY and FYNNEI. Trimming removed 6 bases from V and 1 base from J, with 9 bases in between. CDR3 size: 13 residues. The CDR3, as DNA: TGTGCCAGCAGACTAGACGGGAACACTGAAGCTTTCTTT. This sequence encodes CASRLDGNTEAFF.

The rearrangement links TRBV5-1 to TRBJ1-4, with no clear D. Trimming took off 1 base at V and 8 bases at J, with 15 bases between the two ends. CDR1 is SGHRS, CDR2 YFSETQ, per germline. The CDR3 covers 15 residues. CDR3 amino acids: CASSLIPSTSEKLFF. In nucleotides, the CDR3 is TGCGCCAGCAGCTTGATTCCATCTACTTCAGAAAAACTGTTTTTT.

There are a few counts of this clone. The chain recombines TRBV7-9 with TRBJ1-1; 8 nucleotides line up with TRBD1. The CDR3 totals 15 residues. In germline, CDR1 is SEHNR, CDR2 FQNEAQ (reference sequence). V shed 5 bases and J 5 bases; nucleotides not matched to a gene: 10. The DNA for the CDR3 is TGTGCCAGCAGCCCCGGTGGACAGGGAACTACTGAAGCTTTCTTT. Translation: CASSPGGQGTTEAFF.

The chain has TRBV7-8 and TRBJ1-2; 10 bases are a match to TRBD1. The CDR3 runs 17 residues. Germline V lookup: CDR1 SGHVS, CDR2 FQNEAQ. V dropped 5 bases and J dropped 4; count of bases not matched to a gene: 13. CDR3 residues: CASSVGQGDLRAYGYTF. CDR3 DNA: TGTGCCAGCAGCGTAGGACAGGGGGACCTCCGCGCCTATGGCTACACCTTC.

This chain links TRBV7-9 with TRBJ1-4; D is possibly TRBD1 (5 bases). Trimming left V 3 bases short and J 12 bases short, with 17 bases between. Germline CDR1 reads SEHNR; CDR2 reads FQNEAQ (reference sequence). The CDR3 extends over 14 amino acids. CDR3 coding DNA: TGTGCCAGCAGCTTTAAGGGACTTACGGGGGAACTGTTTTTT. Protein product: CASSFKGLTGELFF.

The chain recombines TRBV14 with TRBJ2-2; the D is unclear. The CDR3 sequence is 17 residues long. The germline V gene encodes CDR1 SGHDN and CDR2 FVKESK. Trimming left V 4 bases short and J 0 bases short, with 15 bases between. The CDR3 DNA sequence: TGTGCCAGCAGCCGAGATCTGTGGCGCGCGAACACCGGGGAGCTGTTTTTT. Translating gives CASSRDLWRANTGELFF.

This clone is a singleton in its sample. The gene calls are TRBV29-1 and TRBJ1-1; TRBD1 matches at 9 bases. V trimming: 7 bases; J trimming: 10 bases; junction bases outside the gene matches: 13. The length of the CDR3 is 13 residues. Germline V CDR1 and CDR2: SQVTM, ANQGSEA. The CDR3 loop is CSASSGQGEGAFF. For the CDR3, the DNA is TGCAGCGCGTCGTCGGGACAGGGTGAAGGAGCTTTCTTT. Full variable domain (rest looked up from reference TRBV29-1 and TRBJ1-1): SAVISQKPSRDICQRGTSLTIQCQVDSQVTMMFWYRQQPGQSLTLIATANQGSEATYESGFVIDKFPISRPNLTFSTLTVSNMSPEDSSIYLCSASSGQGEGAFFGQGTRLTVV.

This clone is a singleton in its sample. The chain uses TRBV28 and TRBJ2-7, with TRBD2 as a possible D gene (5 bases). The germline V gene has CDR1 MDHEN and CDR2 SYDVKM. V dropped 6 bases and J dropped 3 bases, with 15 bases sitting between them. This CDR3 is built from 14 residues. The CDR3 bases are TGTGCCAGCAGCTACACAAGGACTCTCTACGAGCAGTACGTC. It encodes CASSYTRTLYEQYV.

This clone has just a few counts. This chain uses TRBV5-4 with TRBJ1-4, with no clear D. Trimming shortened V by 1 base and J by 6 bases, and 10 bases separated the two germline ends. The CDR3 runs to 14 residues. In germline, CDR1 is SGHNT, CDR2 YYREEE (reference sequence). The CDR3 DNA follows: TGTGCCAGCAGCTTGAGAGGGTTGGATGAAAAACTGTTTTTT. Translated: CASSLRGLDEKLFF.

The chain has TRBV5-6 and TRBJ2-5; 15 positions match TRBD2. The CDR3 is 18 residues long. V lost 5 bases, J lost 4 bases, and 12 bases stayed unmatched. Germline lookup yields CDR1 SGHDT and CDR2 YYEEEE. The CDR3 bases are TGTGCCAGCAGGGCGGGACTAGCGGGAGGTGAAGGAGGAGAGACCCAGTACTTC. Its translation: CASRAGLAGGEGGETQYF.

The V call is TRBV5-4, the J call TRBJ1-2; 7 bases match TRBD1. CDR3 length: 14 amino acids. CDR1 SGHNT and CDR2 YYREEE come from the germline V gene (reference sequence). After removal of 5 bases from V and 8 bases from J, the junction contained 12 bases not matched to a gene. CDR3 region: CASRPVDRDSGYTF. As DNA, the CDR3 is TGTGCCAGCAGGCCGGTTGACAGGGATTCCGGCTACACCTTC.

V usage is TRBV5-4 and J usage is TRBJ2-3; 9 nucleotides match TRBD2. V dropped 0 bases and J dropped 4; count of bases not matched to a gene: 3. The CDR3 is 15 amino acids. The germline V gene has CDR1 SGHNT and CDR2 YYREEE (reference sequence). In DNA, the CDR3 is TGTGCCAGCAGCTTGGGCGGGGGGGCTGCAGATACGCAGTATTTT. Protein product: CASSLGGGAADTQYF.

The chain recombines TRBV5-1 with TRBJ2-1, with 9 bases lining up with TRBD2. Unmatched junction bases numbered 6, after V lost 0 bases and J lost 8 bases. From germline, CDR1 is SGHRS and CDR2 YFSETQ. The CDR3 is 15 amino acids. The CDR3 DNA is TGCGCCAGCAGCTTGGGGCTAGCGGGACGGGATGAGCAGTTCTTC. As protein: CASSLGLAGRDEQFF.

This clone was counted a single time. The rearrangement joins TRBV19 to TRBJ1-6; D remains unclear. Germline V lookup: CDR1 LNHDA, CDR2 SQIVND (reference sequence). Trimming took off 3 bases at V and 4 bases at J, with 7 bases between the two ends. The CDR3 has 14 amino acids. This CDR3 is CASSIDGYNSPLHF. DNA for the CDR3: TGTGCCAGTAGTATCGACGGGTATAATTCACCCCTCCACTTT.

The chain couples TRBV5-4 to TRBJ2-1; 9 bases fit TRBD2. The germline CDR1 and CDR2 sequences are SGHNT and YYREEE (reference sequence). CDR3 size: 19 residues. The V gene end was trimmed by 0 bases and the J gene end by 0 bases; junction bases not matched to a gene: 10. The CDR3 DNA follows: TGTGCCAGCAGCTTGGACTCTTACGGCGGGGGGGGCTCCTACAATGAGCAGTTCTTC. Its protein product is CASSLDSYGGGGSYNEQFF.

This clone was seen more than once but under ten times. The chain is built from TRBV7-2 and TRBJ1-4; 8 positions match TRBD1. Germline loops: CDR1 SGHTA, CDR2 FQGNSA. Germline trimming cut 4 bases from V and 4 bases from J; bases unmatched to any gene: 2. The CDR3 loop spans 14 amino acids. Written as DNA, the CDR3 is TGTGCCAGCAGCTCCGACAGGGGTAATGAAAAACTGTTTTTT. Translated: CASSSDRGNEKLFF. The full variable domain, completed using reference TRBV7-2 and TRBJ1-4, is GAGVSQSPSNKVTEKGKDVELRCDPISGHTALYWYRQSLGQGLEFLIYFQGNSAPDKSGLPSDRFSAERTGGSVSTLTIQRTQQEDSAVYLCASSSDRGNEKLFFGSGTQLSVL.

The rearrangement joins TRBV4-1 to TRBJ1-1; weak D call: TRBD1 (5 bases). CDR1 is MGHRA and CDR2 is YSYEKL in the germline V gene. The CDR3 length is 15 residues. V lost 4 bases and J lost 1, with 13 bases in between. The CDR3 sequence: CASSLKLGGNTEAFF. For the CDR3, the DNA is TGCGCCAGCAGCCTTAAACTGGGGGGGAACACTGAAGCTTTCTTT.

The V and J genes are TRBV6-6 and TRBJ2-3, with 10 bases identical to TRBD2. CDR1 is MNHNY, CDR2 SVGAGI, per germline (reference sequence). With V trimmed by 4 bases and J by 3 bases, 7 bases remained unmatched. The CDR3 runs 16 residues. The CDR3 protein is CASSSPQAGGTDTQYF. In DNA form, the CDR3 reads TGTGCCAGCAGTTCCCCCCAAGCGGGAGGGACAGATACGCAGTATTTT.

V gene TRBV19 combines with J gene TRBJ1-1; D not resolved. Trimming left V 5 bases short and J 11 bases short, with 21 bases between. Germline CDR1 is LNHDA and CDR2 is SQIVND (reference sequence). CDR3 size: 14 residues. The CDR3, as DNA: TGTGCCAGTAGTTCCTCGGCGGCCGAGGCATGGGCTTTCTTT. Residues: CASSSSAAEAWAFF.